This entry is about one T cell receptor (beta chain). This CDR3 is 16 amino acids long. V lost 6 bases to trimming and J lost 6 bases, with 21 bases between them. Germline V gives CDR1 KGHSH, CDR2 LQKENI. Authors' analysis steps: Estimates of nucleated cell counts were drawn from the amplification of reference gene primers. Profiled with immunoSEQ multiplex PCR; TCRdb holds only in-frame clones, not every one. V and J calls and clone size come straight from that table; D and trimming were deduced from the DNA. The sample lists about 46,000 clones, roughly 85% occurring once. The sample comes from a study of blood T cell repertoires in COVID-19. Study context: T cells, B-cell-depleted T cells, or PBMCs supplied cDNA or gDNA.

The sequence was obtained from a woman older than 75 with COVID-19, enrolled during active disease. The V call is TRBV18, the J call TRBJ2-4; D may be TRBD1 (5 bases). The sequenced material came from peripheral blood. The CDR3: CASSNLGQPLVNIQYF. CDR3 bases: TGTGCCAGCTCCAACCTGGGGCAGCCCCTTGTAAACATTCAGTACTTC.